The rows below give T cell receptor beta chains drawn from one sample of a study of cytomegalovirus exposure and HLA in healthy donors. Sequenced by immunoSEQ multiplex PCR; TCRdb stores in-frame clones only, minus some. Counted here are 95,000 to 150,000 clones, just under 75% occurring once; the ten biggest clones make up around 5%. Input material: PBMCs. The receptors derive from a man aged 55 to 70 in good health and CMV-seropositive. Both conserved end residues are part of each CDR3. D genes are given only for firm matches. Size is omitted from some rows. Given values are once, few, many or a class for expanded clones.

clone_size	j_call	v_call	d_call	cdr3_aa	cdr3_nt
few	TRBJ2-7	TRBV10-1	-	CASSELEYYYEQYF	TGCGCCAGCAGTGAGCTGGAATACTACTACGAGCAGTACTTC
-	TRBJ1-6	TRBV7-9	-	CASSLPPGSSYNSPLHF	TGTGCCAGCAGCTTACCCCCGGGGAGCTCCTATAATTCACCCCTCCACTTT
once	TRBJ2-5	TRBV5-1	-	CASTRWGEETQYF	TGCGCCAGCACCAGATGGGGGGAAGAGACCCAGTACTTC
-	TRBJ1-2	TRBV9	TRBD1	CASSKTGTVGNYGYTF	TGTGCCAGCAGCAAAACCGGGACAGTGGGAAACTATGGCTACACCTTC
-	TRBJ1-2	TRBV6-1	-	CASSPPGDYGYTF	TGTGCCAGCAGCCCCCCGGGTGACTATGGCTACACCTTC
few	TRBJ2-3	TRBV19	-	CASSIGASNTQYF	TGTGCCAGTAGTATAGGGGCCAGTAATACGCAGTATTTT
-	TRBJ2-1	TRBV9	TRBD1	CASSSGGPGPRGQQFF	TGTGCCAGCAGCTCAGGGGGCCCGGGCCCCAGGGGACAGCAGTTCTTC
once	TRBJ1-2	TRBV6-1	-	CASKDSQKFKGYTF	TGTGCCAGCAAGGACAGCCAGAAGTTTAAAGGCTACACCTTC
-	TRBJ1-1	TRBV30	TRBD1	CAWSVDRDTEAFF	TGTGCCTGGAGTGTAGACAGGGACACTGAAGCTTTCTTT
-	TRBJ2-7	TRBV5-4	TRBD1	CASRPQGISYEQYF	TGTGCCAGCAGACCACAGGGGATAAGCTACGAGCAGTACTTC
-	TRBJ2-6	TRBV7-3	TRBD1	CASSNGQGNSGANVLTF	TGTGCCAGCAGTAATGGACAGGGGAATTCTGGGGCCAACGTCCTGACTTTC
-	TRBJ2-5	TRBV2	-	CASRAGSAGETQYF	TGTGCCAGCAGAGCCGGGTCGGCTGGAGAGACCCAGTACTTC
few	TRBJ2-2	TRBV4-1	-	CASSQGGGYSLFF	TGCGCCAGCAGCCAAGGCGGAGGCTATTCACTGTTTTTT
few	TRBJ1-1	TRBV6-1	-	CASSLQTLNTEAFF	TGTGCCAGCAGTCTCCAGACTCTGAACACTGAAGCTTTCTTT
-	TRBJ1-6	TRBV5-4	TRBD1	CASSNDRGPFGNSPLHF	TGTGCCAGCAGCAATGATAGGGGGCCTTTCGGCAATTCACCCCTCCACTTT
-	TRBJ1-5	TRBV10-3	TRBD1	CAISETRGDQPQHF	TGTGCCATCAGTGAGACCAGGGGGGATCAGCCCCAGCATTTT
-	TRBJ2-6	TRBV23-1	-	CASRGGGANVLTF	TGCGCCAGCAGAGGAGGTGGGGCCAACGTCCTGACTTTC
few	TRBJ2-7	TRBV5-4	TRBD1	CASSPRGGQGSSYEQYF	TGTGCCAGCAGCCCGCGCGGGGGACAGGGAAGCTCCTACGAGCAGTACTTC
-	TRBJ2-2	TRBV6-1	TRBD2	CASSPPSGAGELFF	TGTGCCAGCAGTCCCCCCAGCGGGGCCGGGGAGCTGTTTTTT
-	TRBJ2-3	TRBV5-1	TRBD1	CASSLDRGRSGTDTQYF	TGCGCCAGCAGCTTGGACAGGGGGCGCTCGGGCACAGATACGCAGTATTTT
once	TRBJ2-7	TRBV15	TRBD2	CATSRGTSSEQYF	TGTGCCACCAGCAGAGGGACTAGCAGCGAGCAGTACTTC
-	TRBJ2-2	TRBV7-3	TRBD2	CASSPRGDPTGELFF	TGTGCCAGCAGCCCACGGGGGGACCCCACCGGGGAGCTGTTTTTT